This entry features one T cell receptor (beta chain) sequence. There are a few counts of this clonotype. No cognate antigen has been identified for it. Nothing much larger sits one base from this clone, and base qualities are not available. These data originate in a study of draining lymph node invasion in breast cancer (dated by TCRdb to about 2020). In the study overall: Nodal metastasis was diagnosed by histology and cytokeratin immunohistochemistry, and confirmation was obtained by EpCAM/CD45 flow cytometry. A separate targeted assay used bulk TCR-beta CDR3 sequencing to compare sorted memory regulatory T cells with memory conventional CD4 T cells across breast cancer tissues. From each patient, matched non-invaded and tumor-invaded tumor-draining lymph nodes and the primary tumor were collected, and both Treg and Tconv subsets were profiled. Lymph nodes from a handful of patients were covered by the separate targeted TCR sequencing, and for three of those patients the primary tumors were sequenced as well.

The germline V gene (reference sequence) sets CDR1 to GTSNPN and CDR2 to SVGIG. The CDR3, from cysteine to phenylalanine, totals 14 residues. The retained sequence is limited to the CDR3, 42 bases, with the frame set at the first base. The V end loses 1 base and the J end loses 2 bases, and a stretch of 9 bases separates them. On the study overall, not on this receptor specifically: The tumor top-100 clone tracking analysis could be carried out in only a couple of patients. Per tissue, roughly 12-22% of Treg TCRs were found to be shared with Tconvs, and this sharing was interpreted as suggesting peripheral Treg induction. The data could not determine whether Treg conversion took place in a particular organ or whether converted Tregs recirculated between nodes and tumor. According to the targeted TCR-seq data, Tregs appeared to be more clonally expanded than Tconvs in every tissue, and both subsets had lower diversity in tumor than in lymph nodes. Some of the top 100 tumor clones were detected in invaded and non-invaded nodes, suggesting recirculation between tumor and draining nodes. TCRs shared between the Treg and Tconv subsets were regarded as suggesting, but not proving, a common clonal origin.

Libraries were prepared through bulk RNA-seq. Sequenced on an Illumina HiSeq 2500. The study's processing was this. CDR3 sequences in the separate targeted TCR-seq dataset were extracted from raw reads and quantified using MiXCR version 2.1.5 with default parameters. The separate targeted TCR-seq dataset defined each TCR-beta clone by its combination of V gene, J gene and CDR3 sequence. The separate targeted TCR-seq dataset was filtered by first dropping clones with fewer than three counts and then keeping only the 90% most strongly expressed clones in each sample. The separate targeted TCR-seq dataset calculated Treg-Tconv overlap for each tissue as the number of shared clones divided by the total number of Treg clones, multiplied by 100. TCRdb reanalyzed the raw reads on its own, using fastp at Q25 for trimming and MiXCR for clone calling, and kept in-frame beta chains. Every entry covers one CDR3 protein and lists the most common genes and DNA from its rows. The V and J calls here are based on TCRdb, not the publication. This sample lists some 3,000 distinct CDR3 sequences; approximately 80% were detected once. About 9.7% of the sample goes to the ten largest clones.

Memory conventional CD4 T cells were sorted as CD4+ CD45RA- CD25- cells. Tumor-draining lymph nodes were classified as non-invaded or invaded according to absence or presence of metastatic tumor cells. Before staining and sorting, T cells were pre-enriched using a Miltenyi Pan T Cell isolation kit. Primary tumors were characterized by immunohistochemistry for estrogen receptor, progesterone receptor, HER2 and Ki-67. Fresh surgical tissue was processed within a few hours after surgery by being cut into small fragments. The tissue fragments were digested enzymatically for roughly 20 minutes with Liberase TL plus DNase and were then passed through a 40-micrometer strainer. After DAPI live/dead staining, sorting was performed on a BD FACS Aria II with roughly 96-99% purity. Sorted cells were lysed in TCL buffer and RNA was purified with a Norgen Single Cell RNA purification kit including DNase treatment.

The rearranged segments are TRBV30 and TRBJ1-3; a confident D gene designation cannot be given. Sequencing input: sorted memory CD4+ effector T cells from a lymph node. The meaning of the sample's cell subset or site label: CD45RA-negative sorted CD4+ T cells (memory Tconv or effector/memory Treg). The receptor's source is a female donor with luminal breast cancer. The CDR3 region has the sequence CAWSGTFAGNTIYF. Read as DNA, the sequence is TGTGCCTGGAGTGGGACCTTCGCTGGAAACACCATATATTTT.